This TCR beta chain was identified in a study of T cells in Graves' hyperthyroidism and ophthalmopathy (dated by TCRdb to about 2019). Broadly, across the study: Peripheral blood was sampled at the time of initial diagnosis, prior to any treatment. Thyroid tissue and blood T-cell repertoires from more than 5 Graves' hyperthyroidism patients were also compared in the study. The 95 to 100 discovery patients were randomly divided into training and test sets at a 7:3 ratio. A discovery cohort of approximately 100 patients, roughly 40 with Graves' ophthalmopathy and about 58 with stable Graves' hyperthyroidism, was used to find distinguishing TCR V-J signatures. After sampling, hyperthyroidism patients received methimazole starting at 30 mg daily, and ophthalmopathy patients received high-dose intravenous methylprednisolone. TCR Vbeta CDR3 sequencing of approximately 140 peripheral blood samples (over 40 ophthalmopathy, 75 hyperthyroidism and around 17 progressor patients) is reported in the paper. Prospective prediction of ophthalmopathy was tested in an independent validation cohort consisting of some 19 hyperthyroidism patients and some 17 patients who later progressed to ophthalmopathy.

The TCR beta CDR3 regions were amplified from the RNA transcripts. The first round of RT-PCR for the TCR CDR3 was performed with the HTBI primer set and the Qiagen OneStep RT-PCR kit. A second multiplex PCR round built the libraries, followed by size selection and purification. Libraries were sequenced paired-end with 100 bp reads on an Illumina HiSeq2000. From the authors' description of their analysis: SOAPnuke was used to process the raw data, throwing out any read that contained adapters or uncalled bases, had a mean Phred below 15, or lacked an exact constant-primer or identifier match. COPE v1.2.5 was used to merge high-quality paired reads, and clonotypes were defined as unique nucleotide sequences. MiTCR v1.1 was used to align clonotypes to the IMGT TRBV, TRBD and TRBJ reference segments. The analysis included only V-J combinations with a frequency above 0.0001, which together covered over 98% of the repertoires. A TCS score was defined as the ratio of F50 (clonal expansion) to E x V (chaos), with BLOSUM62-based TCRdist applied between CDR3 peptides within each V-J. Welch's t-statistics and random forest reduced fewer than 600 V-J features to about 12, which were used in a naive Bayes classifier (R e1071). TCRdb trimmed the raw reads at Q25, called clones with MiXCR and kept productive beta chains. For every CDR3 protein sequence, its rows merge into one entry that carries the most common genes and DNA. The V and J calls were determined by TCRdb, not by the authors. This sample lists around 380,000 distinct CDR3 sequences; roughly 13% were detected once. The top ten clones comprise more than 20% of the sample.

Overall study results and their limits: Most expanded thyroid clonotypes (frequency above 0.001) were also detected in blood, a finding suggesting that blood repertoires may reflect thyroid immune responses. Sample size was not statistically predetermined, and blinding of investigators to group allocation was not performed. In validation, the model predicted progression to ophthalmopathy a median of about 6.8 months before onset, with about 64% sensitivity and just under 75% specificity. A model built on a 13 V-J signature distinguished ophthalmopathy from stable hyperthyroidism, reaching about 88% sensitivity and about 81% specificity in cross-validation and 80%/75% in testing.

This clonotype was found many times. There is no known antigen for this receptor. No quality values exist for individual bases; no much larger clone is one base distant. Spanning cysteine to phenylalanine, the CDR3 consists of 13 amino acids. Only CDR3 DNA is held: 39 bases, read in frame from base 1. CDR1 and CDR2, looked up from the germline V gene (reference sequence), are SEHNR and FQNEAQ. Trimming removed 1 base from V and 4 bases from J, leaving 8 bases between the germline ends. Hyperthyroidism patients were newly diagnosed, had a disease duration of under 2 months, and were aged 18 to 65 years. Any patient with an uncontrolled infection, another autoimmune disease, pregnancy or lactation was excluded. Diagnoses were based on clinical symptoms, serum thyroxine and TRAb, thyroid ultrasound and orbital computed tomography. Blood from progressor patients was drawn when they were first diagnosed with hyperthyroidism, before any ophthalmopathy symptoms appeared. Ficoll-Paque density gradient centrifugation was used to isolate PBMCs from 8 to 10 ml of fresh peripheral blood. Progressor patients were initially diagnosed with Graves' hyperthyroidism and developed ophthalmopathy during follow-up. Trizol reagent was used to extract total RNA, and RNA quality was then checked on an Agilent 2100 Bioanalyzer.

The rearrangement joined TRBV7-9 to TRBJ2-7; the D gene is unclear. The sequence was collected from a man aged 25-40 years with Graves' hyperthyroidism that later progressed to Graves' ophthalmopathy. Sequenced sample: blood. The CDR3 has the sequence CASSLGNGYEQYF. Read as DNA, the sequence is TGTGCCAGCAGCTTAGGCAACGGGTACGAGCAGTACTTC.